One and the same sample provided the 7 T cell receptor beta chains below, sequenced in a study of multiple sclerosis patients with progressive multifocal leukoencephalopathy (dated by TCRdb to 2018 to 2020). The time point label on this specimen signifies: time of PML onset. The treatment or condition label, read with the paper, signifies: on natalizumab therapy at sampling. Library method: the immunoSEQ multiplex PCR assay. TCRdb limited this immuneACCESS table to in-frame rearrangements with V and J called. A share of clones is missing; checked studies link under half to unresolved V genes, and the rest is unexplained. This sample has tens of thousands of clones in its table, and 75% to 90% of those were observed once. The top ten clones comprise 9.5% to 15% of the sample. The source material was PBMCs, sampled from a patient treated with natalizumab. Every receptor here comes from a woman aged 25 to 39 with progressive multifocal leukoencephalopathy.

As regards this clone: A read error may produce the germline difference seen at one junction end. This sample also contains other DNA sequences that code for the same CDR3. The chain has TRBV4-1 and TRBJ1-6; D not resolved. The CDR3 sequence is 15 residues long. CDR1 is MGHRA, CDR2 YSYEKL, per germline. The CDR3 reads CASSQVSVRNSPLHF. In DNA form, the CDR3 reads TGTGCCAGCAGCCAAGTTTCGGTGCGGAATTCACCCCTCCACTTT.

This clone was seen once. The V and J genes are TRBV30 and TRBJ1-1; D is undetermined. Germline CDR1 reads GTSNPN; CDR2 reads SVGIG (reference sequence). V was shortened by 0 bases and J by 1 base, with 9 bases between the two germline ends. The CDR3 covers 14 residues. The CDR3 loop reads CAWSVDGWNTEAFF. The DNA for the CDR3 is TGTGCCTGGAGTGTAGATGGGTGGAACACTGAAGCTTTCTTT.

The chain employs TRBV7-9 and TRBJ2-3; no clear D gene. From germline, CDR1 is SEHNR and CDR2 FQNEAQ (reference sequence). The CDR3 extends over 13 amino acids. V shed 2 bases and J shed 6 bases, with 9 bases lying between them. The CDR3 DNA follows: TGTGCCAGCAGCTTAAGTAGATACGATACGCAGTATTTT. Protein sequence: CASSLSRYDTQYF.

This chain connects TRBV7-8 to TRBJ2-5, with 12 bases fitting TRBD2. Germline V CDR1 and CDR2: SGHVS, FQNEAQ. CDR3 size: 15 residues. After removal of 11 bases from V and 0 bases from J, the junction contained 7 bases not matched to a gene. The CDR3 region has the DNA TGTGCCGGAGGACTAGCGGGAATGTACCAAGAGACCCAGTACTTC. This encodes CAGGLAGMYQETQYF. Filled out from reference TRBV7-8 and TRBJ2-5, the complete variable domain reads GAGVSQSPRYKVAKRGQDVALRCDPISGHVSLFWYQQALGQGPEFLTYFQNEAQLDKSGLPSDRFFAERPEGSVSTLKIQRTQQEDSAVYLCAGGLAGMYQETQYFGPGTRLLVL.

This chain uses TRBV2 with TRBJ1-2; D gene ambiguous. The CDR3 runs 14 residues. Per the germline V gene, CDR1 is SNHLY and CDR2 is FYNNEI. V shed 2 bases and J shed 4 bases, with 11 bases lying between them. The CDR3 DNA reads as TGTGCCAGCAGTGAACCCGGGGTCGTCTATGGCTACACCTTC. It translates to CASSEPGVVYGYTF. The entire variable domain, with the rest obtained from reference TRBV2 and TRBJ1-2, is as follows: EPEVTQTPSHQVTQMGQEVILRCVPISNHLYFYWYRQILGQKVEFLVSFYNNEISEKSEIFDDQFSVERPDGSNFTLKIRSTKLEDSAMYFCASSEPGVVYGYTFGSGTRLTVV.

The chain recombines TRBV10-2 with TRBJ1-1; D uncertain. Germline V gene data show CDR1 as WSHSY and CDR2 as SAAADI. The CDR3 extends over 12 amino acids. V gave up 6 bases and J gave up 0 bases, with 5 bases separating them. DNA of the CDR3: TGCGCCAGCAGACAGATGAACACTGAAGCTTTCTTT. Translating gives CASRQMNTEAFF.

This clone was counted a single time. The CDR3 DNA sequence: TGTGCCAGCAGTTTATCCTCCGGGACACTTGGGGGGCAGTACTTC. It encodes CASSLSSGTLGGQYF. The chain links TRBV28 to TRBJ2-7; D perhaps matches TRBD1 (6 bases). The CDR3 sequence is 15 residues long. Germline loops: CDR1 MDHEN, CDR2 SYDVKM. V gave up 1 base and J gave up 9 bases, with 19 bases separating them.